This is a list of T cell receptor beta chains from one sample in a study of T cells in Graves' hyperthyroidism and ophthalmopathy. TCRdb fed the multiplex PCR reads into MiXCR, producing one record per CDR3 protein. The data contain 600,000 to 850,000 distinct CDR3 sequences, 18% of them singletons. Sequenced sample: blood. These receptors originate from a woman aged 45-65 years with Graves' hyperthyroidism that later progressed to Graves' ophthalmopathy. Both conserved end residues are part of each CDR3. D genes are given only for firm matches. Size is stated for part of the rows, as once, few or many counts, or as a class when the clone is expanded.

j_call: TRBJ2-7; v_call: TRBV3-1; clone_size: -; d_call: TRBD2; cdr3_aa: CASSHPLAVESYEQYF; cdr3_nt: TGTGCCAGCAGCCATCCCCTAGCGGTGGAGAGCTACGAGCAGTACTTC
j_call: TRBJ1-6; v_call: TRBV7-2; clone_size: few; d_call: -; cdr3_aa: CASSRPGTSLHF; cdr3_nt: TGTGCCAGCAGCCGCCCTGGAACTTCCCTCCACTTT
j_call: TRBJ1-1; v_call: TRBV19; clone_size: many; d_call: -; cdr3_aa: CASSIDLARVNTEAFF; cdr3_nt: TGTGCCAGTAGTATAGATCTGGCCAGGGTGAACACTGAAGCTTTCTTT
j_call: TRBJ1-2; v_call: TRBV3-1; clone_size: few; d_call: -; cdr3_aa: CASSQDGRVYGYTF; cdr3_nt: TGTGCCAGCAGCCAAGACGGTAGGGTATATGGCTACACCTTC
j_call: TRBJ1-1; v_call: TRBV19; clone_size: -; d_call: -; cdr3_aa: CASTMNTEAYF; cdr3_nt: TGTGCCAGTACTATGAACACTGAAGCTTACTTT
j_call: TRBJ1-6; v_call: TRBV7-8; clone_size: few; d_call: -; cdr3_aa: CASSLAQGRGDSPLHF; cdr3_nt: TGTGCCAGCAGCTTAGCGCAGGGTAGAGGGGACTCACCCCTCCACTTT
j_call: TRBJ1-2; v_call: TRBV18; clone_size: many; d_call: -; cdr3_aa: CASSQGPGNNYGYTF; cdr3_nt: TGTGCCAGCTCGCAAGGACCGGGAAACAACTATGGCTACACCTTC
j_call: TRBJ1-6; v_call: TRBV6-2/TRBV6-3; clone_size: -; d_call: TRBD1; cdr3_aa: CASSQGQGANSPLHF; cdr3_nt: TGTGCCAGCAGTCAAGGACAGGGGGCCAATTCACCCCTCCACTTT
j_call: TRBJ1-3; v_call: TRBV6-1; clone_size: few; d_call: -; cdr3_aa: CASSFLPGSGNTIYF; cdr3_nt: TGTGCCAGCAGTTTTTTGCCAGGCTCCGGAAACACCATATATTTT
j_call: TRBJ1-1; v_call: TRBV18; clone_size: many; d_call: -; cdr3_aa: CASSPRRGTEAFF; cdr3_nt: TGTGCCAGCTCACCCAGGAGGGGCACTGAAGCTTTCTTT
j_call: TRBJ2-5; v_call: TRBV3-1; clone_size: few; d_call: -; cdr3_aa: CASSLTNRALQETQYF; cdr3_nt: TGTGCCAGCAGCCTAACCAACAGGGCCCTCCAAGAGACCCAGTACTTC
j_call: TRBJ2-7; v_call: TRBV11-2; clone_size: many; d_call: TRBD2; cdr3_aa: CASSSTLGLAGGTYEQYF; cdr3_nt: TGTGCCAGCAGCTCAACCCTCGGACTAGCGGGGGGAACCTACGAGCAGTACTTC
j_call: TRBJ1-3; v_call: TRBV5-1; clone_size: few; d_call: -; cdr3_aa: CASSRVQGGGNTIYF; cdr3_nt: TGCGCCAGCAGTAGAGTCCAGGGTGGCGGAAACACCATATATTTT
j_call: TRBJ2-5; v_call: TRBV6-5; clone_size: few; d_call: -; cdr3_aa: CASSYSTGGGRETQYF; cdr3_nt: TGTGCCAGCAGTTACTCGACGGGGGGCGGTAGGGAGACCCAGTACTTC
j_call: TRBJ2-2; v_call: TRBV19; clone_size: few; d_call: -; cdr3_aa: CASSSYRAENTGELFF; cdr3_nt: TGTGCCAGTAGTAGCTACAGGGCAGAGAACACCGGGGAGCTGTTTTTT
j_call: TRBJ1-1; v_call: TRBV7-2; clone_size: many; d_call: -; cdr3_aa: CASSPPGATEAFF; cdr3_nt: TGTGCCAGCAGCCCCCCGGGGGCCACTGAAGCTTTCTTT
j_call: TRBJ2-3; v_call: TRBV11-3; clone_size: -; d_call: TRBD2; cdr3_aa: CASSGGPASGSTDTQYF; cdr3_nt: TGTGCCAGCAGCGGCGGTCCGGCTAGCGGGAGCACAGATACGCAGTATTTT
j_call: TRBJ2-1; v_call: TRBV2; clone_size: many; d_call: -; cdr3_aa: CASRGTLFLYNEQFF; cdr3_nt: TGTGCCAGCAGAGGGACACTCTTTCTATACAATGAGCAGTTCTTC
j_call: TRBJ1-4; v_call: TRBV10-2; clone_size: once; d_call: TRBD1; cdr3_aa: CASNRQGALSTNEKLFF; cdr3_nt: TGCGCCAGCAACAGACAGGGGGCTTTATCAACTAATGAAAAACTGTTTTTT
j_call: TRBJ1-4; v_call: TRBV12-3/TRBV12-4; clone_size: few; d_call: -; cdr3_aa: CASSLRGDLLFF; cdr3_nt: TGTGCCAGCAGTTTACGAGGGGATTTACTGTTTTTT
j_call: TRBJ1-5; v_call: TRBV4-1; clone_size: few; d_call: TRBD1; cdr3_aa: CASSQGDSFNQPQHF; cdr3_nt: TGCGCCAGCAGCCAAGGGGACAGTTTCAATCAGCCCCAGCATTTT
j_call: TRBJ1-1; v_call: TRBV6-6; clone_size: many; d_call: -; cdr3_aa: CASSYSGAALGAEAFF; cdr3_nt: TGTGCCAGCAGTTACTCGGGTGCCGCTCTTGGGGCTGAAGCTTTCTTT
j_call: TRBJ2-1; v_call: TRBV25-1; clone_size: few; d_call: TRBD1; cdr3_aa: CASSDLTGDPYNEQFF; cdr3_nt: TGTGCCAGCAGTGACTTGACAGGGGACCCCTACAATGAGCAGTTCTTC
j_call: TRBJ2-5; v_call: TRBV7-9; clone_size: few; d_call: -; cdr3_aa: CASSQTGPPETQYF; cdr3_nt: TGTGCCAGCAGCCAAACAGGGCCACCTGAGACCCAGTACTTC
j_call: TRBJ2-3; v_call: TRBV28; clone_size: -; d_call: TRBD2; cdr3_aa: CASSTSGSGTDTQYF; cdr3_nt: TGTGCCAGCAGTACTAGCGGGAGTGGCACAGATACGCAGTATTTT
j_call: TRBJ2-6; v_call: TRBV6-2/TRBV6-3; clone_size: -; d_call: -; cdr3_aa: CASSRGGYGANVLTF; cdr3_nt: TGTGCCAGCAGTCGAGGGGGGTATGGGGCCAACGTCCTGACTTTC
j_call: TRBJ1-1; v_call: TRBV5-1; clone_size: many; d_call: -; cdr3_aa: CASSLVGPSNTEAFF; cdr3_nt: TGCGCCAGCAGCTTGGTGGGACCATCGAACACTGAAGCTTTCTTT
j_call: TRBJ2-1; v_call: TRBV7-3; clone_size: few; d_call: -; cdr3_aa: CASSLSGSHNEQFF; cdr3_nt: TGTGCCAGCAGCTTATCGGGCAGCCACAATGAGCAGTTCTTC
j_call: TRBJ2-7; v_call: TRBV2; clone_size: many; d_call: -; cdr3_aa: CASSAGVYEQYF; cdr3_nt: TGTGCCAGCAGCGCAGGGGTCTACGAGCAGTACTTC
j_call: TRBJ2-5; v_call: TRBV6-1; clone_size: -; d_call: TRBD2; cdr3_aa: CASSPGTSGAMGETQYF; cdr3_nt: TGTGCCAGCAGCCCCGGGACTAGCGGGGCAATGGGAGAGACCCAGTACTTC
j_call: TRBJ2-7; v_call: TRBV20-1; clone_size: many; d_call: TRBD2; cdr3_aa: CSARGGGIGRGDPYEQYF; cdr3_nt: TGCAGTGCTAGAGGAGGGGGTATCGGGCGGGGGGACCCCTACGAGCAGTACTTC
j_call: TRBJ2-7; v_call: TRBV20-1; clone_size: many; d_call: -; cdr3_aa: CSGRYGVAVNYEQYF; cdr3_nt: TGCAGTGGGCGCTACGGGGTAGCGGTTAACTACGAGCAGTACTTC
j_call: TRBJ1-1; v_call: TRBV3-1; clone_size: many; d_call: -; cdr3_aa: CASSQDPIRPWGFDTEAFF; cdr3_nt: TGTGCCAGCAGCCAAGATCCTATCCGGCCGTGGGGCTTTGACACTGAAGCTTTCTTT
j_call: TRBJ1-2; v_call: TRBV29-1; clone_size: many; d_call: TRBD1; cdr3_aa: CSVEVSAGGYGYTF; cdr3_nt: TGCAGCGTTGAAGTATCGGCAGGGGGCTATGGCTACACCTTC
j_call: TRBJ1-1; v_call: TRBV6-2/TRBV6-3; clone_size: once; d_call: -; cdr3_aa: CASSYATGMNTEAFF; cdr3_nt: TGTGCCAGCAGTTACGCAACAGGGATGAACACTGAAGCTTTCTTT
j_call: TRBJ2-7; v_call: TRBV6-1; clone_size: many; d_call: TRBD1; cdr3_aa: CASNKGGTGGIEQYF; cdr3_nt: TGTGCCAGCAATAAGGGGGGGACAGGGGGCATCGAGCAGTACTTC
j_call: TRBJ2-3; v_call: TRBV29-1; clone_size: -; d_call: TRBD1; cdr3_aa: CSGTPGQRTDTQYF; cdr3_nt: TGCAGCGGGACTCCGGGACAGCGCACAGATACGCAGTATTTT
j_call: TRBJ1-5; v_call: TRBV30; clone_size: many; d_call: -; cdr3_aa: CAWSSGRENQPQHF; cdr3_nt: TGTGCCTGGAGTTCCGGACGGGAGAATCAGCCCCAGCATTTT
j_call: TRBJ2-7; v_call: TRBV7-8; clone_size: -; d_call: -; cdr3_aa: CASSFSTYEQYF; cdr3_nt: TGTGCCAGCAGCTTCAGTACCTACGAGCAGTACTTC
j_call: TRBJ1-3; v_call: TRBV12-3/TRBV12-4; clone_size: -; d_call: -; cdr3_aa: CASSLAREISGNTIYF; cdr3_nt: TGTGCCAGCAGTTTAGCGAGGGAGATCTCTGGAAACACCATATATTTT